The present T cell receptor (beta chain) was sequenced within a study of long-term antiretroviral therapy in people with HIV. Study outcomes and limitations: Clones that expanded before ART (that is, prior to treatment) dominated the repertoire at all time points. Repertoires with HIV possessed tighter CDR3 length spans than those of controls.

Regarding this clone: The antigen is not known.

Germline CDR1 MDHEN, CDR2 SYDVKM. Germline trimming cut 6 bases from V and 4 bases from J; bases unmatched to any gene: 3. The CDR3 has 13 amino acids. The authors ran the immunoSEQ assay, v3.0, at survey level. Profiled with immunoSEQ multiplex PCR; TCRdb holds only in-frame clones, not every one. The table has 48,000 or so clones, around four fifths seen once. Specimen: unsorted PBMCs, collected 0.8 years after starting antiretroviral therapy. The receptor's source is a woman under 30 with HIV. V and J are TRBV28 and TRBJ1-5; 7 nucleotides align to TRBD1. In nucleotides, the CDR3 is TGTGCCAGCAGGACAGGGCCTAATCAGCCCCAGCATTTT. This gives the protein CASRTGPNQPQHF.